This T cell receptor (beta chain) was sequenced in a study of blood T cell repertoires in COVID-19. Whole-study context: Donors in the United States, Italy and Spain gave samples during acute or convalescent COVID-19. T cells, B-cell-depleted T cells, or PBMCs supplied cDNA or gDNA.

Sequencing used immunoSEQ multiplex PCR; TCRdb keeps in-frame clones, though not all of them. The profile shows around 260,000 clones, more than 80% of them singletons. The TCR originated in a woman aged 25-40 years with active or convalescent COVID-19. The sample consisted of peripheral blood.

The CDR3 DNA follows: TGTGCCAGCAGTTCGGGAGTACACAATGAGCAGTTCTTC. This encodes CASSSGVHNEQFF. The chain is built from TRBV5-4 and TRBJ2-1; TRBD2 might be the D (6 bases). Germline V gene sequence: CDR1 SGHNT, CDR2 YYREEE (reference sequence). V lost 5 bases to trimming and J lost 5 bases, with 11 bases between them. CDR3 length: 13 residues.